This TCR beta chain was retrieved from a study of T cell responses to AZD1222 COVID-19 vaccine. Study-level results: Donors skewed white British and female; clonal diversity was possibly underestimated.

Libraries were prepared by immunoSEQ multiplex PCR; TCRdb keeps only in-frame clonotypes and omits some of them. The sample has approximately 150,000 clones, around 89% seen once. V was clipped by 4 bases and J by 4 bases, with 20 bases between them. There are 16 residues in the CDR3. Germline CDR1 and CDR2: LNHDA and SQIVND (reference sequence). Comments on this clone: What it binds is unknown.

The material sequenced was peripheral blood, taken on day 0 of AZD1222 vaccination. The TCR originated in an adult in good health. The V call is TRBV19, the J call TRBJ2-7, with TRBD2 as a possible D gene (6 bases). CDR3: CASSKTLGPGTYEQYF. CDR3 DNA: TGTGCCAGTAGTAAGACGTTGGGACCGGGGACTTACGAGCAGTACTTC.